This T cell receptor (beta chain) came from a study of blood T cell repertoires in COVID-19 (dated by TCRdb to the early 2020s). A note on the overall study: Collaborator samples came from the United States, Italy and Spain and covered acute and convalescent phases of COVID-19. The prospective study material was composed of cDNA or gDNA derived from T cells, B-cell-depleted T cells, or PBMCs. Subjects who had been exposed to COVID-19, were actively infected with it, or had recovered from it provided the deeply sampled blood TCRbeta repertoires that made up the dataset. The repertoires were released in a freely available public database meant as a resource for research on the immune response to SARS-CoV-2. Samples were obtained from the ongoing ImmuneRACE study (first 160 participants) and from over 1,000 subjects provided by 6 global collaborators. A de-identified subject ID, COVID-19 status, age in years and sex were almost always included in the sample metadata. Where available, HLA class I and class II types were obtained from metadata supplied by the sample provider rather than from assay-based typing. What the study reported, not specific to this receptor: The quantity of clinical and demographic metadata differed by source and by participant and was supplied without curation.

TCRbeta CDR3 regions were amplified from genomic DNA using the immunoSEQ Assay, a bias-controlled multiplex PCR. The source study handled its data this way. The number of nucleated cells in each sample was estimated by amplification of reference gene primers within the assay. To quantify the absolute abundance of each unique TCRbeta CDR3 rearrangement, sequence reads were collapsed and filtered. Productive Simpson clonality was computed per sample as the square root of Simpson's diversity index over productive rearrangements. TCRdb's version of the immuneACCESS table is confined to in-frame rearrangements and falls short of the full clone set. An unresolved V gene accounts for under half of the shortfall where checked; the remainder is of unknown origin. The V and J calls and clone size were taken over from that table, and D and trimming were inferred from the DNA. This sample holds about 210,000 clones; around 82% were observed only once. The leading ten clones occupy 7% to 10% of the sample.

The collaborating institutions used their own protocols to collect whole blood in K2EDTA tubes. For TCRbeta analysis, collaborators shipped samples in one of three forms: frozen whole blood, isolated PBMCs, or DNA extracted from either of those sample types. Compared with germline, V lacks 3 bases and J lacks 7 bases; bases without a gene match: 8. Spanning cysteine to phenylalanine, the CDR3 consists of 15 amino acids. This entry keeps only the CDR3 DNA: 45 bases, framed from base 1. CDR1 and CDR2 are read off the germline V gene as KGHDR and SFDVKD. About this clone: What antigen it recognizes has not been identified. Nothing much larger sits one base from this clone, and base qualities are not available.

The chain is assembled from TRBV24-1 and TRBJ2-1, with 7 central nucleotides matching TRBD2. The sequencing sample was made of peripheral blood. This receptor was identified in a woman between 50 and 59 years old with acute or convalescent COVID-19. The CDR3 protein is CATSDQSGTLNEQFF. Here is the DNA: TGTGCCACCAGTGATCAAAGCGGGACGTTAAATGAGCAGTTCTTC.